A selection of T cell receptor beta chains follows, all from one sample in a study of blood T cell repertoires in COVID-19. TCRdb's table, derived via immunoSEQ multiplex PCR, lists solely in-frame clones and lacks some. The sample holds approximately 220,000 clones, about 85% seen once. Source material: PBMCs or T cells enriched from blood (not recorded which). Every receptor here comes from a man aged 35 to 55 who had recovered from COVID-19. CDR3s include the opening cysteine and the closing phenylalanine or tryptophan. The D gene is left open where the match is weak. Expanded clones are given a class, and other clones once, few, many or no size at all.

>TRBJ2-1|TRBV3-1/TRBV3-2|TRBD2|.
CASSPTSGRAYEQFF
TGTGCCAGCAGCCCTACTAGCGGGAGGGCCTATGAGCAGTTCTTC
>TRBJ2-3|TRBV28|TRBD2|.
CASSTSDPLAGVVDTQYF
TGTGCCAGCAGTACATCTGATCCCCTAGCGGGAGTTGTTGATACGCAGTATTTT
>TRBJ1-5|TRBV30|.|.
CAWGPGQGNNQPQHF
TGTGCCTGGGGCCCCGGGCAGGGAAACAATCAGCCCCAGCATTTT
>TRBJ2-1|TRBV14|TRBD1|.
CASSPGTGGLDEQFF
TGTGCCAGCAGCCCCGGGACAGGGGGTTTGGATGAGCAGTTCTTC
>TRBJ1-2|TRBV3-1/TRBV3-2|.|once
CASSPEGNGYTF
TGTGCCAGCAGCCCGGAGGGGAATGGCTACACCTTC
>TRBJ1-2|TRBV5-1|TRBD1|.
CASSSPDRAYGYTF
TGCGCCAGCAGCTCGCCGGACAGGGCTTACGGCTACACCTTC
>TRBJ2-7|TRBV27|.|.
CASSLRGTSDYEQYF
TGTGCCAGCAGTCTCCGCGGGACGTCCGACTACGAGCAGTACTTC
>TRBJ1-2|TRBV24-1|.|.
CATSDFRGGGYYGYTF
TGTGCCACCAGTGATTTTAGGGGAGGCGGATACTATGGCTACACCTTC
>TRBJ1-6|TRBV30|TRBD1|.
CAWRETGGRYSPLHF
TGTGCCTGGAGGGAGACAGGGGGGAGGTATTCACCCCTCCACTTT
>TRBJ1-3|TRBV5-1|TRBD1|.
CASSWGTGSSGNTIYF
TGCGCCAGCAGCTGGGGGACAGGGAGCTCTGGAAACACCATATATTTT
>TRBJ2-5|TRBV9|.|.
CASSVGGHGQETQYF
TGTGCCAGCAGCGTAGGGGGGCACGGCCAAGAGACCCAGTACTTC
>TRBJ1-2|TRBV7-9|.|.
CASSLKDRRDYGYTF
TGTGCCAGCAGCTTAAAGGACAGAAGAGATTATGGCTACACCTTC
>TRBJ2-3|TRBV7-8|TRBD2|.
CASSPSRVGGDTQYF
TGTGCCAGCAGCCCCTCCAGGGTCGGGGGGGATACGCAGTATTTT
>TRBJ1-5|TRBV2|.|few
CASDSLDDQPQHF
TGTGCCAGCGATAGCCTTGACGATCAGCCCCAGCATTTT
>TRBJ1-4|TRBV7-9|.|.
CASSLHPRANEKLFF
TGTGCCAGCAGCTTACATCCCAGGGCTAATGAAAAACTGTTTTTT